The 8 T cell receptor beta chains listed next were all sequenced from one sample in a study of shared clonotypes between healthy human individuals. Assay: immunoSEQ multiplex PCR; the TCRdb copy retains only in-frame clones and omits some. The table lists more than 2 million clones, almost 96% of them singletons. Specimen: naive CD4+ T cells sorted from blood. The sample's subset: CD45RA+ positively selected. The receptors originated from a man aged 18 to 30 in good health.

The V gene is TRBV5-1, the J gene TRBJ1-1; D ambiguous. The CDR3 runs 15 residues. V was clipped by 0 bases and J by 2 bases, with 11 bases between them. Germline values: CDR1 SGHRS, CDR2 YFSETQ. CDR3 in DNA: TGCGCCAGCAGCTTGGCGCAGACGGCCAACACTGAAGCTTTCTTT. Its protein is CASSLAQTANTEAFF.

The chain has TRBV5-4 and TRBJ2-7, with 8 bases identical to TRBD1. The length of the CDR3 is 13 residues. CDR1 and CDR2 (germline): SGHNT, YYREEE (reference sequence). Germline trimming cut 4 bases from V and 7 bases from J; bases unmatched to any gene: 7. The DNA for the CDR3 is TGTGCCAGCAGCCCGGACAGGGAGTGGGAGCAGTACTTC. It is translated as CASSPDREWEQYF.

The chain links TRBV6-1 to TRBJ1-2; the D is unclear. Germline values: CDR1 MNHNS, CDR2 SASEGT. CDR3 length equals 15 residues. V was clipped by 3 bases and J by 2 bases, with 13 bases between them. This CDR3 is CASSEKQPINYGYTF. CDR3 sequence (DNA): TGTGCCAGCAGTGAGAAACAGCCTATAAACTATGGCTACACCTTC.

The chain combines TRBV25-1 with TRBJ2-7; no reliable D call. The CDR3 is 14 amino acids. CDR1 is MGHDK, CDR2 SYGVNS, per germline. The germline V and J ends were trimmed by 0 bases and 3 bases, with 9 bases remaining between them. CDR3 coding DNA: TGTGCCAGCAGTGAATATGGCAGTATCTACGAGCAGTACTTC. The encoded protein is CASSEYGSIYEQYF.

This chain connects TRBV5-1 to TRBJ2-7; TRBD2 aligns across 10 bases. Germline CDR1 reads SGHRS; CDR2 reads YFSETQ. The CDR3 is made up of 16 amino acids. J gave up 5 bases and V 1 base, and 9 bases lay outside the gene matches. CDR3 DNA: TGCGCCAGCAGCTTGCAGGCTAGCGGGAGAGCCCACGAGCAGTACTTC. Translated: CASSLQASGRAHEQYF.

This clone was found once. The V gene is TRBV10-3, the J gene TRBJ2-1; 14 bases match TRBD2. Germline V gene sequence: CDR1 ENHRY, CDR2 SYGVKD. The CDR3 is made up of 17 amino acids. Trimming took 5 bases from V and 6 from J; bases not matched to a gene: 9. CDR3 DNA sequence: TGTGCCATCAGTAAGGGACTAGCGGGAGCGGGCGTCAATGAGCAGTTCTTC. Translation gives CAISKGLAGAGVNEQFF.

As to this clone: The same CDR3 is also encoded by other DNA sequences in this sample. This chain links TRBV28 with TRBJ1-1; D is unresolved. This CDR3 is built from 11 residues. The V and J ends lost 7 bases and 2 bases respectively, with 5 bases between them. Germline V gives CDR1 MDHEN, CDR2 SYDVKM. CDR3 coding DNA: TGTGCCAGCATTCAAAACACTGAAGCTTTCTTT. It codes for CASIQNTEAFF.

This chain connects TRBV15 to TRBJ2-2, with 7 nucleotides matching TRBD1. Germline CDR1 LNHNV, CDR2 YYDKDF (reference sequence). The ends lost 1 base at V and 7 bases at J; junction bases unmatched: 6. This CDR3 has 15 residues. The CDR3 sequence: CATSRGTGDGGELFF. DNA for the CDR3: TGTGCCACCAGCAGAGGTACAGGGGACGGCGGGGAGCTGTTTTTT.